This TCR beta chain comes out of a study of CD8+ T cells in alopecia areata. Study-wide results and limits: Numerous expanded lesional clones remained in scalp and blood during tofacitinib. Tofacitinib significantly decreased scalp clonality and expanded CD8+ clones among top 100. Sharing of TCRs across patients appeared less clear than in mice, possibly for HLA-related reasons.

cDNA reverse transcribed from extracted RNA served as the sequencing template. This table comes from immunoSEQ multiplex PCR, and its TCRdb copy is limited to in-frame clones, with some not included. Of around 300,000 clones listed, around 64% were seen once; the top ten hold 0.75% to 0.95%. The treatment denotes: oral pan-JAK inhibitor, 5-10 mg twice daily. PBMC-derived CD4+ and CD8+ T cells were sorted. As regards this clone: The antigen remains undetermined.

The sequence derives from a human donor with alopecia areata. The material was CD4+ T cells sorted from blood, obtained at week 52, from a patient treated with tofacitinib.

This CDR3 reads CAWSVRLNTEAFF. The CDR3 DNA sequence: TGTGCCTGGAGTGTACGACTGAACACTGAAGCTTTCTTT. The chain links TRBV30 to TRBJ1-1; D gene unclear. Between the trimmed V and J ends, which lost 0 bases and 0 bases, there was a span of 5 bases. CDR1 and CDR2 (germline): GTSNPN, SVGIG (reference sequence). CDR3 length equals 13 residues.